Presented here are 2 T cell receptor beta chains from one specimen sequenced in a study of blood T cell repertoires in COVID-19. Some clones are missing from TCRdb's copy, which holds only in-frame ones; the method was immunoSEQ multiplex PCR. This sample has approximately 76,000 clones, with roughly nine tenths found just once. The sequenced sample consisted of peripheral blood. These receptors were taken from a man aged 25 to 40 with acute or convalescent COVID-19.

The chain joins TRBV29-1 to TRBJ2-7, with TRBD2 matching over 7 bases. This CDR3 has 12 residues. CDR1 is SQVTM and CDR2 is ANQGSEA in the germline V gene. V lost 7 bases and J lost 4; bases outside the gene matches: 7. The CDR3 DNA reads TGCAGCGCTAGCGGTGGGGGGTACGAGCAGTACTTC. Encoded protein: CSASGGGYEQYF.

The CDR3 DNA reads as TGTGCCAGCTCACCACTCGAGAAGGGGAGGAATGAGCAGTTCTTC. This sequence encodes CASSPLEKGRNEQFF. The rearrangement links TRBV18 to TRBJ2-1, with D perhaps TRBD2 (6 bases). The CDR3 contains 15 residues. CDR1 is KGHSH, CDR2 LQKENI, per germline. Trimming removed 1 base at V and 7 bases at J, with 14 bases between.